This TCR beta chain was obtained from a study of shared clonotypes between healthy human individuals. General observations from the study: In general, naive subsets displayed greater estimated richness than memory subsets did. In having few donors, the study represented limited genetic and exposure-history diversity. Generation probability values for non-shared clonotypes were lower than those for clonotypes shared by all four donors. Among donors, sharing of clonotypes was expected to be affected by sequencing depth.

Remarks on this clone: The antigen is unknown.

The method was immunoSEQ multiplex PCR; TCRdb's version includes in-frame clones alone and lacks a portion of them. The data contain fewer than 1.6 million clones, about 98.5% of them seen just once; the ten biggest clones take up over 0.3%. This clonotype originated in a man aged 25-45 years in good health. Sample: naive CD4+ T cells sorted from blood. Stated subset: CD45RA+ positively selected.

For the CDR3, the DNA is TGTGCCATCAGTGAGCTCGTTTTAGGAGATACGCAGTATTTT. This encodes CAISELVLGDTQYF. V gene TRBV10-3 combines with J gene TRBJ2-3; the D is unclear. V dropped 2 bases and J dropped 5 bases, with 11 bases sitting between them. CDR1 ENHRY and CDR2 SYGVKD come from the germline V gene. CDR3 length equals 14 residues.